The following is a TCR beta chain sequence with its context. Its antigen is currently unknown. This record comes from a study of blood T cells in healthy people across ages. General study points: Without sorted subsets, naive and antigen-experienced compartments could not be conclusively compared. Measured against age, TCR beta diversity per million T cells decreased in a roughly linear manner.

Next came a second PCR, run for about 7 to 12 cycles, which used a sample-barcoded 5' primer along with a J-beta primer mix. Researchers report that a template-switch adaptor with 12 random nucleotides tagged each cDNA molecule. Any given sample supplied a minimum of 2.5 million CDR3-containing paired-end reads. TCRdb reprocessed the 5' RACE reads with MiXCR, giving one entry per CDR3 protein. Here the sample spans roughly 860,000 distinct CDR3 sequences, around 62% being singletons. The CDR3 contains 17 residues. Trimming stripped 0 bases from V and 4 bases from J, with 13 bases between. Germline lookup yields CDR1 LGHNA and CDR2 YNFKEQ.

The sequencing sample was made of blood. The chain links TRBV4-2 to TRBJ2-6; D tentatively fits TRBD1 or TRBD2 (5 bases each). This clonotype originated in a man aged 25-45 years in good health. CDR3: CASSQEVARDGANVLTF. CDR3 DNA: TGTGCCAGCAGCCAAGAAGTGGCCAGGGACGGGGCCAACGTCCTGACTTTC.